The T cell receptor (beta chain) under discussion was sequenced for a study of blood T cell repertoires in COVID-19. Study as a whole: Collection of acute and convalescent COVID-19 samples took place in the United States, Italy and Spain.

Followed over time, Seattle patients had been enrolled while infection was active. Between the trimmed V and J ends, which lost 1 base and 1 base, there was a span of 9 bases. Germline CDR1 and CDR2: SGDLS and YYNGEE. The CDR3 covers 16 residues. In the study's own analysis: From reference gene primer amplification, estimates of nucleated cell counts were derived. Assay: immunoSEQ multiplex PCR; the TCRdb copy retains only in-frame clones and omits some. V and J calls and clone size are given by that table; D and trimming were obtained from the DNA. This sample has roughly 440,000 clones, with approximately 90% found just once. This clone came up once.

V and J are TRBV9 and TRBJ1-6; D remains ambiguous. The sequence derives from a woman between 50 and 59 years old with COVID-19, enrolled during active disease. Sequencing input: peripheral blood. The DNA for the CDR3 is TGTGCCAGCAGCGTACTAGCAGATTCCTATAATTCACCCCTCCACTTT. This sequence encodes CASSVLADSYNSPLHF. Using reference TRBV9 and TRBJ1-6 for the parts outside the CDR3, the full variable domain is DSGVTQTPKHLITATGQRVTLRCSPRSGDLSVYWYQQSLDQGLQFLIQYYNGEERAKGNILERFSAQQFPDLHSELNLSSLELGDSALYFCASSVLADSYNSPLHFGNGTRLTVT.